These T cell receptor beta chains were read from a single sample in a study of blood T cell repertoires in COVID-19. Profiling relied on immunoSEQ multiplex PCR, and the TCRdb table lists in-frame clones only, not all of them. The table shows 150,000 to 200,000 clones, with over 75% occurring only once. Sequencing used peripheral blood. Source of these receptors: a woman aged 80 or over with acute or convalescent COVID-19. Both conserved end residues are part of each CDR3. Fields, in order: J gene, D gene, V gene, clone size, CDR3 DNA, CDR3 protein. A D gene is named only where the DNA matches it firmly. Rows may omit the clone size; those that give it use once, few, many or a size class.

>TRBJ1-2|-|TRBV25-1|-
TGTGCCAGCAGTGAACTGGGCCAGGGCTATGGCTACACCTTC
CASSELGQGYGYTF
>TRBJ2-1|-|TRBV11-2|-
TGTGCCAGCAGCTTAGGGCAGAACAATGAGCAGTTCTTC
CASSLGQNNEQFF
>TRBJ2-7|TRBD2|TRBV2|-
TGTGCCACAGGGGGTTCTAGCGGGAGCTCCGAGCAGTACTTC
CATGGSSGSSEQYF
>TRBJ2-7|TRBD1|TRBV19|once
TGTGCCAGTAGCCGGGGGACAGGGAGCTACGAGCAGTACTTC
CASSRGTGSYEQYF
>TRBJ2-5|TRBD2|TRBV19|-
TGTGCCACCCGGCGGGGGACTCAAGAGACCCAGTACTTC
CATRRGTQETQYF
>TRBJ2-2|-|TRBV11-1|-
TGTGCCAGCACCATAACAGGGAGAGGGAACACCGGGGAGCTGTTTTTT
CASTITGRGNTGELFF
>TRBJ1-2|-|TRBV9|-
TGTGCAGTAGGGGGGGAGAGCAACTATGGCTACACCTTC
CAVGGESNYGYTF
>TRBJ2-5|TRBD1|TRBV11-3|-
TGTGCCAGCAGCCCCGGGACAGGGTCAGCTGGGACCCAGTACTTC
CASSPGTGSAGTQYF
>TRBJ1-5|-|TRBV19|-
TGTGCCAGTCGGGACTTCGGGAATCAGCCCCAGCATTTT
CASRDFGNQPQHF
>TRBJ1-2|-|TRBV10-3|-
TGTGCCATCACAACAGGGTTGAACTATGGCTACACCTTC
CAITTGLNYGYTF
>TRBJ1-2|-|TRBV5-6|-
TGTGCCAGCACAGGGCGGCTCTATGGCTACACCTTC
CASTGRLYGYTF
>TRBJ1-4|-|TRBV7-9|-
TGTGCCAGCAGCTCACCCGGGGTCGAAAAACTGTTTTTT
CASSSPGVEKLFF
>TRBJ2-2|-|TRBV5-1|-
TGCGCCAGCAGCTTGACCCCAGGGGCCAGCACCGGGGAGCTGTTTTTT
CASSLTPGASTGELFF
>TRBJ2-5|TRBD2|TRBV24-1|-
TGTGCCACCAGTGATTTGACTAGCGGGGCCCAAGAGACCCAGTACTTC
CATSDLTSGAQETQYF
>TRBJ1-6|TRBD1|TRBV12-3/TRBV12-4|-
TGTGCCGGAAGGGACAGCTCTTCTTCACCCCTCCACTTT
CAGRDSSSSPLHF
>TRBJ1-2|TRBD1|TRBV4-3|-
TGCGCCAGCAGCCAAGATGTTAAGGGGGCCCCCCCTAACTATGGCTACACCTTC
CASSQDVKGAPPNYGYTF
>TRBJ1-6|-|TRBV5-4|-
TGTGCCAGCAGCTACGCCGATCAGTTCAGGGAAAAGTCACCCCTCCACTTT
CASSYADQFREKSPLHF